This T cell receptor (beta chain) emerged from a study of CD8 T cells in Susac syndrome. Reverse transcription used roughly 0.45 to 1 ug RNA and random hexamers. Multiplex PCR with immunoSEQ amplified the TCR beta CDR3 across 54 Vbeta and 13 Jbeta. TCRdb called the immunoSEQ multiplex PCR reads again in MiXCR, with one record for every CDR3 protein. The sample has about 290,000 distinct CDR3 sequences, around 91% seen once. CDR1 is SGHRS and CDR2 is YFSETQ in the germline V gene. CDR3 length: 14 residues. V shed 4 bases and J shed 6 bases, with 16 bases lying between them. The authors negatively isolated CD8+ and CD4+ T cells and FACS-enriched TEMRA cells.

J is TRBJ1-2 and V is TRBV5-1; TRBD1 is a possible D gene (5 bases). This sequence was found in a human donor with multiple sclerosis. Input material: CD8+ T cells from PBMCs. CDR3 protein: CASSAQGSGHGYTF. The CDR3 coding sequence is TGCGCCAGCAGCGCTCAGGGAAGCGGCCATGGCTACACCTTC.